This TCR beta chain was recovered during a study of blood T cells in healthy people across ages. Points from the study as a whole: It was found that TCR beta diversity correlated strongly with the percentage of naive T cells. PBMC samples, being unsorted, prevented any conclusive comparison of naive and antigen-experienced cells. Per-million-T-cell TCR beta diversity fell roughly linearly with age.

Worth noting for this clonotype: The antigen is not known. This may stem from a read error, because a much larger clone lies one nucleotide away.

Primers used in a second PCR of roughly 7 to 11 cycles were a sample-barcoded 5' primer and a J-beta primer mix. TCRdb passed the 5' RACE reads through MiXCR, listing each CDR3 protein once. The sample records 650,000 or so distinct CDR3 sequences, around 52% being singletons. The CDR3 consists of 14 residues. V was cut by 3 bases and J by 3 bases, with 10 bases left in between. This rearrangement joins TRBV12-3 or TRBV12-4 to TRBJ2-3; TRBD2 might be the D (5 bases). The TCR comes from a woman aged 80 or over in good health. Material for sequencing was blood. The CDR3 coding sequence is TGTGCCAGCAGTTTCTTCGGCGGGACAGATACGCAGTATTTT. Its protein is CASSFFGGTDTQYF.